The 24 T cell receptor beta chains below were found in one sample sequenced in a study of blood T cell repertoires in COVID-19. Assay used: immunoSEQ multiplex PCR; TCRdb lists only in-frame clones, some missing. The sample carries about 210,000 clones, approximately 82% recorded once. Sequenced material: peripheral blood. Receptors originate from a man aged 45 to 65 with active or convalescent COVID-19.

This clone was seen a few times. This rearrangement joins TRBV29-1 to TRBJ1-1, with D tentatively TRBD1 (6 bases). The CDR3 runs 13 residues. Trimming shortened V by 5 bases and J by 1 base, and 11 bases separated the two germline ends. Looked up from germline, CDR1 is SQVTM and CDR2 is ANQGSEA. In DNA form, the CDR3 reads TGCAGCGTTCAGAAACAGGGGAACACTGAAGCTTTCTTT. As protein: CSVQKQGNTEAFF.

This chain links TRBV18 with TRBJ1-1, with D tentatively TRBD1 (6 bases). In germline, CDR1 is KGHSH, CDR2 LQKENI. CDR3 length: 14 amino acids. Trimming stripped 1 base from V and 2 bases from J, with 8 bases between. CDR3 nucleotides: TGTGCCAGCTCACCACGGACAGAAAACACTGAAGCTTTCTTT. Protein: CASSPRTENTEAFF.

As concerns this clone: Other DNA sequences within the sample encode an identical CDR3. This chain links TRBV2 with TRBJ2-1; the match to TRBD2 covers 9 bases. Germline loops: CDR1 SNHLY, CDR2 FYNNEI. The CDR3 contains 15 residues. V dropped 4 bases and J dropped 0; count of bases not matched to a gene: 1. CDR3 sequence reads: CASSGAGGSYNEQFF. The CDR3 nucleotides are TGTGCCAGCAGTGGAGCGGGAGGCTCCTACAATGAGCAGTTCTTC.

The chain couples TRBV6-2 or TRBV6-3 to TRBJ1-4; 7 bases agree with TRBD1. V dropped 3 bases and J dropped 11; count of bases not matched to a gene: 9. CDR1 MNHEY and CDR2 SVGEGT come from the germline V gene. The CDR3 loop spans 14 amino acids. DNA of the CDR3: TGTGCCAGCAGTTATGGTAGGGGGCGCGAGAAACTGTTTTTT. Its protein product is CASSYGRGREKLFF.

J is TRBJ2-7 and V is TRBV7-7; 11 bases are a match to TRBD1. The V segment lost 5 bases and the J segment 9 bases; nucleotides outside the gene matches: 6. Germline V gene data show CDR1 as SSHAT and CDR2 as FNYEAQ (reference sequence). The CDR3 is 13 residues long. This CDR3 reads CASSLGTGGLQYF. Written as DNA, the CDR3 is TGTGCCAGCAGCCTCGGGACAGGGGGATTGCAGTACTTC.

The rearrangement joins TRBV15 to TRBJ2-2, with 10 bases matching TRBD2. The CDR3 spans 18 residues. The germline V gene has CDR1 LNHNV and CDR2 YYDKDF (reference sequence). Trimming took 1 base from V and 3 from J; bases not matched to a gene: 8. The CDR3 nucleotides are TGTGCCACCAGCAGAGCCGGTAGCGGGAGGCCGGACACCGGGGAGCTGTTTTTT. It codes for CATSRAGSGRPDTGELFF.

The chain couples TRBV19 to TRBJ2-3, with 8 bases aligning to TRBD1. The CDR3 extends over 17 amino acids. CDR1 and CDR2 from the germline V gene are LNHDA and SQIVND (reference sequence). V gave up 6 bases and J gave up 1 base; unmatched junction bases: 12. The CDR3 loop reads CASRDRADLLGTDTQYF. The CDR3 DNA reads TGTGCCAGTAGGGACAGGGCGGATTTATTGGGCACAGATACGCAGTATTTT.

This rearrangement joins TRBV4-2 to TRBJ1-6; D is perhaps TRBD1 (5 bases). The germline V and J ends were trimmed by 0 bases and 16 bases, with 13 bases remaining between them. The CDR3 consists of 13 residues. Per germline, CDR1 LGHNA and CDR2 YNFKEQ. The CDR3 DNA sequence: TGTGCCAGCAGCCAAGATACCGGGGGTGAGCTCCACTTT. Translation: CASSQDTGGELHF.

This chain uses TRBV13 with TRBJ2-2; 7 bases are a match to TRBD1. The germline gives CDR1 PRHDT, CDR2 FYEKMQ (reference sequence). The V and J ends lost 4 bases and 7 bases, in that order; junction bases with no gene match: 12. The CDR3 totals 16 residues. The CDR3 region is CASSSRKGAQGGELFF. The CDR3 coding sequence is TGTGCCAGCAGCTCCCGGAAGGGGGCGCAGGGCGGGGAGCTGTTTTTT.

The chain uses TRBV5-5 and TRBJ2-7; TRBD1 matches at 7 bases. This CDR3 spans 16 amino acids. Germline V gene lookup returns CDR1 SGHKS and CDR2 YYEKEE (reference sequence). Germline trimming cut 0 bases from V and 3 bases from J; bases unmatched to any gene: 9. CDR3 sequence: CASSLGQGRTYYEQYV. In DNA form, the CDR3 reads TGTGCCAGCAGCTTGGGACAGGGACGAACCTACTACGAGCAGTACGTC.

The V and J genes are TRBV9 and TRBJ2-2; 8 bases align to TRBD1. V trimming: 4 bases; J trimming: 3 bases; junction bases outside the gene matches: 2. Germline V lookup: CDR1 SGDLS, CDR2 YYNGEE. The CDR3 contains 14 residues. The CDR3, as DNA: TGTGCCAGCAGCACGGGACAGGACACCGGGGAGCTGTTTTTT. Protein: CASSTGQDTGELFF. The full variable domain, rest sourced from reference TRBV9 and TRBJ2-2, is DSGVTQTPKHLITATGQRVTLRCSPRSGDLSVYWYQQSLDQGLQFLIQYYNGEERAKGNILERFSAQQFPDLHSELNLSSLELGDSALYFCASSTGQDTGELFFGEGSRLTVL.

This sequence joins TRBV7-9 and TRBJ2-1; 10 bases align to TRBD2. The V gene end was trimmed by 5 bases and the J gene end by 6 bases; junction bases not matched to a gene: 4. The CDR3 is made up of 14 amino acids. Germline assignment: CDR1 SEHNR and CDR2 FQNEAQ (reference sequence). The CDR3 reads CASSSTSGANEQFF. DNA for the CDR3: TGTGCCAGCAGCAGTACTAGCGGGGCCAATGAGCAGTTCTTC.

About this clone itself: This sample also contains other DNA sequences that code for the same CDR3. J is TRBJ2-1 and V is TRBV7-2; 12 bases map to TRBD2. This CDR3 spans 15 amino acids. J lost 4 bases, V lost 5 bases, and 3 bases had no gene match. The germline V gene encodes CDR1 SGHTA and CDR2 FQGNSA. The CDR3 sequence: CASSLLAGGYNEQFF. In nucleotides, the CDR3 is TGTGCCAGCAGCCTCCTAGCGGGGGGGTACAATGAGCAGTTCTTC.

The table lists this clone with a few counts. The genes are TRBV7-5 and TRBJ1-6; the D segment call TRBD1 is taken from the table without a DNA check. TRBV7-5 is reported as a pseudogene. The CDR3 is 16 residues long. CDR3 residues: CVRSSETGTYNSPLHF. The DNA for the CDR3 is TGTGTCAGAAGCTCCGAGACAGGCACCTATAATTCACCCCTCCACTTT.

The CDR3 protein is CASRGGRHNQPQHF. For the CDR3, the DNA is TGTGCCAGCAGGGGAGGACGGCACAATCAGCCCCAGCATTTT. The genes are TRBV2 and TRBJ1-5; D not certain. CDR3 size: 14 residues. The germline gives CDR1 SNHLY, CDR2 FYNNEI. V shed 6 bases and J shed 3 bases, with 12 bases lying between them. Combining the CDR3 with reference TRBV2 and TRBJ1-5 gives the whole variable domain EPEVTQTPSHQVTQMGQEVILRCVPISNHLYFYWYRQILGQKVEFLVSFYNNEISEKSEIFDDQFSVERPDGSNFTLKIRSTKLEDSAMYFCASRGGRHNQPQHFGDGTRLSIL.

The gene calls are TRBV2 and TRBJ1-3; D gene ambiguous. Germline V gene data show CDR1 as SNHLY and CDR2 as FYNNEI. There are 15 residues in the CDR3. Trimming stripped 3 bases from V and 2 bases from J, with 11 bases between. The CDR3 DNA reads TGTGCCAGCAGTGAGACTCCCGCCACTGGAAACACCATATATTTT. Protein product: CASSETPATGNTIYF.

The chain has TRBV10-3 and TRBJ2-7; 8 bases fit TRBD2. The junction had 4 bases not matched to a gene; V was cut back by 4 bases and J by 2 bases. Germline values: CDR1 ENHRY, CDR2 SYGVKD. This CDR3 has 14 residues. Here the CDR3 reads CAISAGGRTYEQYF. The DNA of the CDR3 is TGTGCCATCAGTGCTGGCGGGAGGACCTACGAGCAGTACTTC.

V gene TRBV6-4 combines with J gene TRBJ2-2; D possibly corresponds to TRBD1 (5 bases). Germline CDR1 is MRHNA and CDR2 is SNTAGT. The V gene lost 0 bases and the J gene lost 6 bases, with 14 bases spanning the gap. The CDR3 is 16 amino acids. CDR3 protein: CASSDSPGLQAGELFF. The CDR3 DNA reads as TGTGCCAGCAGTGACTCCCCGGGCCTACAGGCCGGGGAGCTGTTTTTT.

The genes are TRBV29-1 and TRBJ1-1; 12 positions match TRBD1. The CDR3 spans 15 residues. With 6 bases clipped from V and 1 base from J, the junction kept 6 bases outside the gene matches. The germline V gene has CDR1 SQVTM and CDR2 ANQGSEA. CDR3 amino acids: CSVSGTGGANTEAFF. The CDR3 DNA reads TGCAGCGTCTCCGGGACAGGGGGCGCGAACACTGAAGCTTTCTTT.

J is TRBJ2-7 and V is TRBV5-1, with D unclear. Per the germline V gene, CDR1 is SGHRS and CDR2 is YFSETQ. This CDR3 has 14 residues. The V end lost 3 bases, the J end lost 5 bases, and 15 bases lay between the germline ends. The CDR3 protein is CASSSTPEAHEQYF. Here the CDR3 DNA reads TGCGCCAGCAGCTCCACACCTGAGGCCCACGAGCAGTACTTC.

The V gene is TRBV4-1, the J gene TRBJ2-5; 10 bases map to TRBD1. The CDR3 spans 16 residues. CDR1 MGHRA and CDR2 YSYEKL come from the germline V gene. V was clipped by 2 bases and J by 0 bases; unmatched bases: 3. CDR3 loop: CASSQRTGGYQETQYF. The DNA of the CDR3 is TGCGCCAGCAGCCAACGGACAGGGGGGTACCAAGAGACCCAGTACTTC.

The chain couples TRBV18 to TRBJ2-7; the D gene is possibly TRBD1 (5 bases). Trimming stripped 0 bases from V and 4 bases from J, with 7 bases between. CDR3 length: 13 amino acids. CDR1 and CDR2 (germline): KGHSH, LQKENI. CDR3 residues: CASSPPDKYEQYF. The CDR3 region has the DNA TGTGCCAGCTCACCACCGGACAAATACGAGCAGTACTTC.

This clone has just a few counts. This chain uses TRBV11-2 with TRBJ1-1; D unresolved. V was pared by 6 bases and J by 9 bases, with 17 bases between. Germline V lookup: CDR1 SGHAT, CDR2 FQNNGV. This CDR3 contains 13 residues. As DNA, the CDR3 is TGTGCCAGCAGGGAGTCAGCTAATCCACAAGCTTTCTTT. Its protein product is CASRESANPQAFF.

The chain is built from TRBV6-6 and TRBJ2-7, with a possible D match to TRBD2 (5 bases). Looked up from germline, CDR1 is MNHNY and CDR2 is SVGAGI (reference sequence). This CDR3 region has 13 residues. V was trimmed by 7 bases and J by 5 bases, leaving 15 bases between them. The chain's CDR3 is CASTWSGGHEQYF. In nucleotides, the CDR3 is TGTGCCAGCACCTGGTCCGGCGGGCACGAGCAGTACTTC.